These 2 T cell receptor beta chains were all obtained from the same sample, sequenced in a study of neurological immune-mediated disorders. MiXCR, applied by TCRdb to the 5' RACE reads, yields one record per CDR3 protein. The data contain over 35,000 distinct CDR3 sequences, 2% to 2.5% of them seen just once; the ten biggest clones take up roughly 12%. Input material: PBMCs. Receptor source: a man aged 25-45 years with multiple sclerosis.

This clonotype was picked up many times. The J gene is TRBJ1-1, the V gene TRBV29-1; maybe TRBD1 (5 bases). Trimming removed 5 bases from V and 3 bases from J, with 7 bases in between. Germline CDR1 reads SQVTM; CDR2 reads ANQGSEA. The CDR3 covers 11 residues. The CDR3 coding sequence is TGCAGCGTTCGACAGTACACTGAAGCTTTCTTT. Translated: CSVRQYTEAFF. Together with reference TRBV29-1 and TRBJ1-1, the CDR3 gives the full variable domain: SAVISQKPSRDICQRGTSLTIQCQVDSQVTMMFWYRQQPGQSLTLIATANQGSEATYESGFVIDKFPISRPNLTFSTLTVSNMSPEDSSIYLCSVRQYTEAFFGQGTRLTVV.

Notes on this clonotype: A read error may produce the germline difference seen at one junction end. The rearrangement links TRBV20-1 to TRBJ2-7; 8 nucleotides agree with TRBD2. This CDR3 spans 14 amino acids. Germline V gene sequence: CDR1 DFQATT, CDR2 SNEGSKA (reference sequence). The CDR3 protein is CSAISGTNSYDQYF. CDR3 bases: TGCAGTGCTATTAGCGGGACTAACTCCTACGACCAGTATTTC.